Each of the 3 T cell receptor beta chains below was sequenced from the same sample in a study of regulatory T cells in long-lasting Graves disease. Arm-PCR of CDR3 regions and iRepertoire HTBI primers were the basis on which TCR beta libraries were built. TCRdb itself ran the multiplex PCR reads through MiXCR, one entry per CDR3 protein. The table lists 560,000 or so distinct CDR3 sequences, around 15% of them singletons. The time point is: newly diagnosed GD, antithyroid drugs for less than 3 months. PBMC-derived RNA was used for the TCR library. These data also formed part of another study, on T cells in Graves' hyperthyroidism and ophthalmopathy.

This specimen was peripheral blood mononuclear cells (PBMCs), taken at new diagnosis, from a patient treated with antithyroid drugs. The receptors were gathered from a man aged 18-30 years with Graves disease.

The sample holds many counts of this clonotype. DNA of the CDR3: TGTGCCAGCAGCCTTCAGAGGGACACCTACGAGCAGTACTTC. It codes for CASSLQRDTYEQYF. The rearrangement joins TRBV3-1 to TRBJ2-7; TRBD1 might be the D (6 bases). V was shortened by 4 bases and J by 2 bases, with 12 bases between the two germline ends. Germline V gene sequence: CDR1 LGHDT, CDR2 YNNKEL (reference sequence). The CDR3 covers 14 residues.

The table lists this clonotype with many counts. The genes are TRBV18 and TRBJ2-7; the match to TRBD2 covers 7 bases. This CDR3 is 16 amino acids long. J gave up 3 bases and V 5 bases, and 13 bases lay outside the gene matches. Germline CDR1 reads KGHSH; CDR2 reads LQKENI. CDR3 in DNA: TGTGCCAGCTCAACCGGTGCCGGGGGGAGAGTCTACGAGCAGTACTTC. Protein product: CASSTGAGGRVYEQYF.

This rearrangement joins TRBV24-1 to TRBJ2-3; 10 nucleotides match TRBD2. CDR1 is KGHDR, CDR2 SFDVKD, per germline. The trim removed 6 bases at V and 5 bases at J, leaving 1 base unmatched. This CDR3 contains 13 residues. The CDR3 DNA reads TGTGCCACCAGTAGCGGGAGGGTAGATACGCAGTATTTT. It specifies CATSSGRVDTQYF.